The entry that follows covers one T cell receptor beta chain sequence. Produced via immunoSEQ multiplex PCR; TCRdb's table is partial and in-frame only. The table has 50,000 to 65,000 clones, about four fifths seen once. This specimen belongs to a study of OX40 agonist ivuxolimab in advanced cancers. Germline V gene lookup returns CDR1 KGHSH and CDR2 LQKENI. This CDR3 region has 13 residues. The ends were cut back, 5 bases at V and 7 bases at J, with 14 bases in the middle. The sample consisted of CD4+ or CD8+ T cells sorted from blood, taken in a trial of the OX40 agonist ivuxolimab. The chain recombines TRBV18 with TRBJ1-2; D not resolved. The sequence came from an adult with an advanced solid tumor such as melanoma, head and neck, liver or kidney cancer. The CDR3 DNA follows: TGTGCCAGCTCAGGGAACCCCGATAGTGGCTACACCTTC. Translated, it gives CASSGNPDSGYTF.